This TCR beta chain is from a study of brain T cells in children with intractable seizures. Germline lookup yields CDR1 SGHRS and CDR2 YFSETQ. V gave up 4 bases and J gave up 2 bases; unmatched junction bases: 15. The CDR3 runs to 18 residues. Study findings and constraints: HCMV serostatus was not known, and viral specificity came from CDR3 similarity only. Clones missing pre-surgery may reflect undersampling of that blood sample.

Assay: immunoSEQ multiplex PCR; the TCRdb copy retains only in-frame clones and omits some. The sample has 100,000 to 120,000 clones, roughly 92% seen once. Sequencing was limited to surgery cases with top T cell transcript signatures in brain tissue. At least one anti-epileptic drug was given before surgery. As regards this clone: Its antigen is not known.

This chain joins TRBV5-1 and TRBJ2-1, with 7 bases fitting TRBD2. The sample was peripheral blood, taken at surgery. The clonotype originates from a boy younger than two with hemimegalencephaly and intractable seizures. In DNA form, the CDR3 reads TGCGCCAGCAGCCCCGCCGGGGCTAGCGGAGAGCCCTACAATGAGCAGTTCTTC. Residues: CASSPAGASGEPYNEQFF.